Reported below is one T cell receptor beta chain. This record comes from a study of T cells in Graves' hyperthyroidism and ophthalmopathy. V was clipped by 7 bases and J by 0 bases; unmatched bases: 9. CDR1 is LNHDA, CDR2 SQIVND, per germline (reference sequence). This CDR3 region has 16 residues. Researchers amplified the TCR beta CDR3 regions from RNA transcripts. TCR CDR3 underwent first-round RT-PCR with the HTBI primer set. TCRdb re-called the multiplex PCR reads with MiXCR, one entry per CDR3 protein. The sample comprises hundreds of thousands of distinct CDR3 sequences, roughly 15% of which are singletons, and about 12% rests with the top ten.

This receptor was identified in a man younger than 30 with Graves' ophthalmopathy. What was sequenced was blood. This rearrangement joins TRBV19 to TRBJ2-1; 7 bases align to TRBD2. CDR3 protein: CASTYSSGRSYNEQFF. The DNA of the CDR3 is TGTGCCAGTACTTATAGTAGCGGGCGCTCCTACAATGAGCAGTTCTTC. Filled out from reference TRBV19 and TRBJ2-1, the complete variable domain reads DGGITQSPKYLFRKEGQNVTLSCEQNLNHDAMYWYRQDPGQGLRLIYYSQIVNDFQKGDIAEGYSVSREKKESFPLTVTSAQKNPTAFYLCASTYSSGRSYNEQFFGPGTRLTVL.